Below, 28 T cell receptor beta chains from the same sample are listed, as sequenced in a study of PD-L1 blockade in urothelial cancer. The assay was immunoSEQ multiplex PCR, and TCRdb's table has in-frame clones only and misses some. The table has 65,000 to 90,000 clones, over 80% seen once. Time point of the sample: pretreatment peripheral blood. This specimen consisted of PBMCs, obtained around atezolizumab (anti-PD-L1) treatment. These receptors came from a woman in her sixties or seventies with urothelial cancer.

The CDR3 reads CASSVEAGPSYNEQFF. The CDR3 DNA sequence: TGTGCCAGCAGCGTAGAGGCGGGCCCTAGCTACAATGAGCAGTTCTTC. The gene calls are TRBV9 and TRBJ2-1; a possible D gene is TRBD2 (5 bases). V gave up 0 bases and J gave up 3 bases, with 13 bases separating them. The CDR3 runs to 16 residues. Germline V gene sequence: CDR1 SGDLS, CDR2 YYNGEE.

The V call is TRBV6-7, the J call TRBJ2-7, with 8 nucleotides matching TRBD2. TRBV6-7 belongs to the ORF category, with a function that is uncertain. Trimming took 2 bases from V and 7 from J; bases not matched to a gene: 10. This CDR3 has 15 residues. CDR3 in DNA: TGTGCCAGCAGTTACGGAGCGGGGGCCGCTAAAGAGCAGTACTTC. Its translation: CASSYGAGAAKEQYF.

CDR3 sequence reads: CASSRQARRETQYF. DNA of the CDR3: TGTGCCAGCAGTCGACAGGCTCGGCGGGAGACCCAGTACTTC. The V call is TRBV11-2, the J call TRBJ2-5; D may be TRBD1 (6 bases). The germline V gene encodes CDR1 SGHAT and CDR2 FQNNGV. This CDR3 has 14 residues. With 6 bases removed from V and 5 bases from J, the gap between germline ends came to 16 bases.

The chain is built from TRBV2 and TRBJ2-2, with D possibly TRBD1 on 6 matching bases. Trimming took off 2 bases at V and 6 bases at J, with 13 bases between the two ends. CDR3 length: 15 amino acids. Germline V gene lookup returns CDR1 SNHLY and CDR2 FYNNEI. CDR3 residues: CASSENSGVAGELFF. CDR3 DNA: TGTGCCAGCAGTGAAAATTCAGGGGTCGCCGGGGAGCTGTTTTTT.

This clone was recorded at least ten times. Here the CDR3 reads CAWSGRDIGNTIYF. Here the CDR3 DNA reads TGTGCCTGGAGTGGCAGGGATATTGGAAACACCATATATTTT. The chain links TRBV30 to TRBJ1-3; maybe TRBD1 (5 bases). The CDR3 is 14 amino acids. V was pared by 1 base and J by 3 bases, with 10 bases between. Germline-derived CDR1 and CDR2 are GTSNPN and SVGIG (reference sequence).

The CDR3 sequence is CAIKPGQSSYEQYF. Here the CDR3 DNA reads TGTGCCATCAAACCGGGACAGAGCTCCTACGAGCAGTACTTC. The chain is built from TRBV10-3 and TRBJ2-7, with TRBD1 matching 7 bases. The J segment lost 0 bases and the V segment lost 7 bases, leaving 6 bases of the junction unmatched. The CDR3 runs to 14 residues. The germline gives CDR1 ENHRY, CDR2 SYGVKD.

This clone was seen a single time. The chain joins TRBV5-1 to TRBJ2-3; 8 bases agree with TRBD2. The ends lost 0 bases at V and 1 base at J; junction bases unmatched: 4. The V gene's germline CDR1 is SGHRS and CDR2 YFSETQ. This CDR3 contains 16 residues. CDR3 bases: TGCGCCAGCAGCTTGGAAGGGCGGGAGGGCACAGATACGCAGTATTTT. The encoded protein is CASSLEGREGTDTQYF.

The chain is built from TRBV4-1 and TRBJ1-2, with a weak D call TRBD1 (6 bases). Germline values: CDR1 MGHRA, CDR2 YSYEKL. Between the trimmed V and J ends, which lost 2 bases and 3 bases, there was a span of 13 bases. The CDR3 runs to 15 residues. The CDR3 DNA reads TGCGCCAGCAGCCAAATAAGACAGGACCACTATGGCTACACCTTC. Amino acid sequence: CASSQIRQDHYGYTF.

The rearrangement uses TRBV27 and TRBJ2-7, with TRBD2 identical over 9 bases. The V gene end was trimmed by 3 bases and the J gene end by 4 bases; junction bases not matched to a gene: 16. This CDR3 contains 18 residues. In germline, CDR1 is MNHEY, CDR2 SMNVEV (reference sequence). The DNA of the CDR3 is TGTGCCAGCAGTTTTTGGATTCCTCCCTTAGCGGGAGCGTACGAGCAGTACTTC. This gives the protein CASSFWIPPLAGAYEQYF.

The chain links TRBV19 to TRBJ2-3; tentative D call: TRBD2 (5 bases). The CDR3 loop spans 14 amino acids. The V and J ends lost 3 bases and 0 bases respectively, with 7 bases between them. Germline loops: CDR1 LNHDA, CDR2 SQIVND (reference sequence). Here the CDR3 DNA reads TGTGCCAGTAGTATGGGCGGGAGCACAGATACGCAGTATTTT. Protein: CASSMGGSTDTQYF.

V usage is TRBV30 and J usage is TRBJ1-2, with D perhaps matching TRBD1 (6 bases). This CDR3 is 15 amino acids long. CDR1 GTSNPN and CDR2 SVGIG come from the germline V gene (reference sequence). Trimming removed 3 bases from V and 4 bases from J, with 18 bases in between. The CDR3 DNA follows: TGTGCCTGGAGAGGAGAGGGGGTAGCACGCTATGGCTACACCTTC. Encoded protein: CAWRGEGVARYGYTF. Supplemented by reference TRBV30 and TRBJ1-2, the full variable domain reads SQTIHQWPATLVQPVGSPLSLECTVEGTSNPNLYWYRQAAGRGLQLLFYSVGIGQISSEVPQNLSASRPQDRQFILSSKKLLLSDSGFYLCAWRGEGVARYGYTFGSGTRLTVV.

Only one count was recorded for this clone. A read error may explain this, as a much larger clone is one base away. Distinct nucleotide sequences in the sample also encode this CDR3. The genes are TRBV20-1 and TRBJ2-7; TRBD2 is a possible D gene (6 bases). This CDR3 region has 11 residues. Per germline, CDR1 DFQATT and CDR2 SNEGSKA (reference sequence). This CDR3 reads CSARGFNEQYF. Here the CDR3 DNA reads TGCAGTGCTCGGGGGTTCAACGAGCAGTATTTC.

V usage is TRBV5-1 and J usage is TRBJ2-1, with 9 bases fitting TRBD2. Germline CDR1 reads SGHRS; CDR2 reads YFSETQ. The length of the CDR3 is 16 residues. The junction had 7 bases not matched to a gene; V was cut back by 4 bases and J by 2 bases. The CDR3 region is CASSPLGGGAYNEQFF. CDR3 DNA sequence: TGCGCCAGCAGCCCCCTGGGCGGGGGGGCCTACAATGAGCAGTTCTTC.

This clone was seen only once. The chain couples TRBV27 to TRBJ2-1; 9 nucleotides line up with TRBD2. Germline V lookup: CDR1 MNHEY, CDR2 SMNVEV (reference sequence). The CDR3 has 16 residues. V gave up 2 bases and J gave up 8 bases; unmatched junction bases: 10. The CDR3 reads CASSLRVAGADYEQFF. The DNA of the CDR3 is TGTGCCAGCAGTTTAAGGGTAGCGGGAGCGGACTATGAGCAGTTCTTC.

This chain links TRBV29-1 with TRBJ1-1, with TRBD1 matching over 9 bases. In germline, CDR1 is SQVTM, CDR2 ANQGSEA. V was pared by 6 bases and J by 4 bases, with 12 bases of the junction left unmatched. The CDR3 extends over 15 amino acids. CDR3 nucleotides: TGCAGCGTGACAACAACCCCGGGACAGGGCACTGAAGCTTTCTTT. As protein: CSVTTTPGQGTEAFF.

The chain employs TRBV13 and TRBJ1-4; D perhaps matches TRBD1 (5 bases). The V gene lost 7 bases and the J gene lost 8 bases, with 11 bases spanning the gap. The CDR3 sequence is 12 residues long. Germline CDR1 is PRHDT and CDR2 is FYEKMQ (reference sequence). CDR3 amino acids: CASNQGTEKLFF. The CDR3, as DNA: TGTGCCAGCAACCAGGGTACCGAAAAACTGTTTTTT. Based on the CDR3 plus reference TRBV13 and TRBJ1-4, the full variable domain is AAGVIQSPRHLIKEKRETATLKCYPIPRHDTVYWYQQGPGQDPQFLISFYEKMQSDKGSIPDRFSAQQFSDYHSELNMSSLELGDSALYFCASNQGTEKLFFGSGTQLSVL.

The rearrangement joins TRBV6-1 to TRBJ1-2, with 7 bases lining up with TRBD1. The germline CDR1 and CDR2 sequences are MNHNS and SASEGT. Unmatched junction bases numbered 8, after V lost 2 bases and J lost 5 bases. CDR3 length equals 15 residues. The CDR3 loop reads CASSEPWTGGYGYTF. The CDR3 DNA sequence: TGTGCCAGCAGTGAACCTTGGACAGGAGGGTATGGCTACACCTTC.

This chain links TRBV10-3 with TRBJ2-1, with D perhaps matching TRBD2 (6 bases). Trimming shortened V by 0 bases and J by 6 bases, and 12 bases separated the two germline ends. Germline V CDR1 and CDR2: ENHRY, SYGVKD. The CDR3 contains 15 residues. CDR3 coding DNA: TGTGCCATCAGTGAGTCGACGGGGGTCAGCAATGAGCAGTTCTTC. Its translation: CAISESTGVSNEQFF.

The J gene is TRBJ2-5, the V gene TRBV10-3, with 11 bases matching TRBD1. Unmatched junction bases numbered 15, after V lost 6 bases and J lost 9 bases. The CDR3 contains 16 residues. Germline V CDR1 and CDR2: ENHRY, SYGVKD. The CDR3 protein is CAISPGTGGGQWAQYF. In DNA, the CDR3 is TGTGCCATCAGCCCCGGGACAGGGGGAGGACAATGGGCCCAGTACTTC.

This clone was observed a single time. The chain combines TRBV7-8 with TRBJ2-3; the match to TRBD2 covers 8 bases. Losses at the gene ends were 1 base for V and 4 bases for J; bases not matched to a gene: 7. This CDR3 contains 16 residues. CDR1 is SGHVS and CDR2 is FQNEAQ in the germline V gene. The CDR3 nucleotides read TGTGCCAGCAGCTTAGTAGTCGGGGGGGCCGCAGATACGCAGTATTTT. Amino acid sequence: CASSLVVGGAADTQYF.

This chain connects TRBV2 to TRBJ2-1, with 9 bases lining up with TRBD2. The V segment lost 8 bases and the J segment 3 bases; nucleotides outside the gene matches: 5. There are 14 residues in the CDR3. The germline V gene encodes CDR1 SNHLY and CDR2 FYNNEI. The CDR3 nucleotides are TGTGCCAGCCAGCGGGGGGCCTTCTACAATGAGCAGTTCTTC. It yields the protein CASQRGAFYNEQFF.

For the CDR3, the DNA is TGTGCCAGCAGCGAGAGCGGAACTGCTTCCCACGAGCAGTACTTC. The encoded protein is CASSESGTASHEQYF. V and J are TRBV7-9 and TRBJ2-7, with D tentatively TRBD2 (5 bases). V lost 5 bases, J lost 5 bases, and 19 bases lay in between. Germline CDR1 and CDR2: SEHNR and FQNEAQ (reference sequence). This CDR3 has 15 residues. Full variable domain (outside the CDR3, taken from reference TRBV7-9 and TRBJ2-7): DTGVSQNPRHKITKRGQNVTFRCDPISEHNRLYWYRQTLGQGPEFLTYFQNEAQLEKSRLLSDRFSAERPKGSFSTLEIQRTEQGDSAMYLCASSESGTASHEQYFGPGTRLTVT.

V is TRBV5-1 and J is TRBJ2-7, with TRBD1 matching over 8 bases. Germline V CDR1 and CDR2: SGHRS, YFSETQ. Trimming cost V 6 bases and J 2 bases; bases outside gene matches: 4. This CDR3 spans 13 amino acids. CDR3 amino acids: CASKTGEAYEQYF. CDR3 coding DNA: TGCGCCAGCAAGACAGGGGAGGCCTACGAGCAGTACTTC.

This sequence joins TRBV10-2 and TRBJ2-3; unclear D gene. This CDR3 has 13 amino acids. Trimming took 5 bases from V and 0 from J, leaving 6 bases between them. CDR1 is WSHSY, CDR2 SAAADI, per germline. CDR3 coding DNA: TGCGCCAGCAGTTTTATCAGCACAGATACGCAGTATTTT. Translation gives CASSFISTDTQYF.

This clone turned up a few times. The rearrangement joins TRBV10-2 to TRBJ2-7; 7 bases match TRBD1. The CDR3 loop spans 11 amino acids. Germline CDR1 and CDR2: WSHSY and SAAADI. V dropped 5 bases and J dropped 6; count of bases not matched to a gene: 1. For the CDR3, the DNA is TGCGCCAGCAGTCCAGGGGGCGAGCAGTACTTC. Its protein product is CASSPGGEQYF.

V usage is TRBV21-1 and J usage is TRBJ1-1; the D call of TRBD1 is as the table states it, not checked on the DNA. TRBV21-1 is described as a pseudogene. The CDR3 loop spans 17 amino acids. The CDR3 bases are TGTGCCAGCAGCAAAGATGAGACAGGGGGCGCGGGTACTGAAGCTTTCTTT. Translating gives CASSKDETGGAGTEAFF.

The chain couples TRBV5-6 to TRBJ2-2, with TRBD2 identical over 13 bases. The length of the CDR3 is 18 residues. The trim removed 0 bases at V and 5 bases at J, leaving 7 bases unmatched. The germline gives CDR1 SGHDT, CDR2 YYEEEE. The CDR3 region has the DNA TGTGCCAGCAGCTTGGTGGGACTAGCGGGGCCTGGGACCGGGGAGCTGTTTTTT. Its translation: CASSLVGLAGPGTGELFF. Together with reference TRBV5-6 and TRBJ2-2, the CDR3 gives the full variable domain: DAGVTQSPTHLIKTRGQQVTLRCSPKSGHDTVSWYQQALGQGPQFIFQYYEEEERQRGNFPDRFSGHQFPNYSSELNVNALLLGDSALYLCASSLVGLAGPGTGELFFGEGSRLTVL.

The V gene is TRBV2, the J gene TRBJ2-7; 10 nucleotides line up with TRBD2. The trim removed 6 bases at V and 7 bases at J, leaving 18 bases unmatched. The CDR3 extends over 17 amino acids. CDR1 is SNHLY and CDR2 is FYNNEI in the germline V gene. CDR3 nucleotide sequence: TGTGCCAGCAGCGCCTGGGAGGCTAGCGGGAGAAGAGAGGAGCAGTACTTC. Amino acid sequence: CASSAWEASGRREEQYF.